This T cell receptor beta chain was obtained from a study of shared clonotypes between healthy human individuals. V lost 0 bases, J lost 2 bases, and 7 bases lay in between. Germline V gene data show CDR1 as SGDLS and CDR2 as YYNGEE. The CDR3 loop spans 14 amino acids. Comment on this clone: Its antigen is undetermined.

At the deep level, the assay was run. Method: immunoSEQ multiplex PCR; TCRdb's copy keeps in-frame clones and lacks some. Altogether hundreds of thousands of clones are present, roughly three quarters being singletons, with the ten largest covering approximately 12%. Study conclusions and caveats: The low donor count limited represented genetic and exposure-history diversity.

The receptor's source is a woman aged 40 to 49 in good health. Some clones in this sample may be carry-over from other donors' samples. The chain joins TRBV9 to TRBJ2-3; D call uncertain. Sequenced material: PBMCs. In nucleotides, the CDR3 is TGTGCCAGCAGCGTAGGCGGAAACACAGATACGCAGTATTTT. Protein: CASSVGGNTDTQYF.